Given below is one TCR beta chain in context. The entry originates in a study of T cells after yellow fever vaccination. Study-wide context: Some fractions had low cell numbers, and these were prepared with SMART-Seq v4 Ultra Low Input.

TCRdb passed the 5' RACE reads through MiXCR, listing each CDR3 protein once. The sample contains approximately 550,000 distinct CDR3 sequences, under 25% of which appear only once. The CDR3 extends over 16 amino acids. CDR1 is SGHTA, CDR2 FQGNSA, per germline. With 5 bases clipped from V and 2 bases from J, the junction kept 8 bases outside the gene matches. The chain links TRBV7-2 to TRBJ2-3; 9 positions agree with TRBD1. Sequencing was performed on PBMCs, taken 15 days after the yellow fever booster vaccination. The sequence derives from a man aged 25-40 years who received the YFV17D yellow fever vaccine. The CDR3 loop reads CASSLSGTGYTDTQYF. The CDR3 bases are TGTGCCAGCAGCCTCTCCGGGACAGGGTACACAGATACGCAGTATTTT. Using reference TRBV7-2 and TRBJ2-3 for the parts outside the CDR3, the full variable domain is GAGVSQSPSNKVTEKGKDVELRCDPISGHTALYWYRQSLGQGLEFLIYFQGNSAPDKSGLPSDRFSAERTGGSVSTLTIQRTQQEDSAVYLCASSLSGTGYTDTQYFGPGTRLTVL.